One sample yielded the 23 T cell receptor beta chains listed below, sequenced in a study of tumor and adjacent non-tumor tissue in lung cancer. No cell sorting was done before RNA was extracted from the tissue. The normal lung tissue was taken more than 3 cm from the tumor edge. TCRbeta libraries were built with three rounds of nested PCR, modified from ARM-PCR. Each CDR3 protein is one row after TCRdb ran MiXCR on the multiplex PCR reads. This table holds about 90,000 distinct CDR3 sequences, roughly 77% found once. Material: distant non-tumor lung tissue. The receptors shown here come from a woman aged 45-59 years with non-small cell lung cancer.

About this clonotype itself: It may be a read error: a sequence one base away is much more abundant. This chain uses TRBV5-6 with TRBJ1-2; no clear D gene. Trimming left V 6 bases short and J 2 bases short, with 14 bases between. The germline CDR1 and CDR2 sequences are SGHDT and YYEEEE. The CDR3 runs to 14 residues. CDR3 nucleotides: TGTGCCAGCAACTTACTCGGGCAGAACTATGGCTACACCTTC. This gives the protein CASNLLGQNYGYTF.

This clonotype showed up just once. The junction and the germline gene differ at one end; a read error may be behind it. The rearrangement links TRBV11-2 to TRBJ1-3; D not certain. The CDR3 totals 15 residues. CDR1 is SGHAT and CDR2 is FQNNGV in the germline V gene. Here the CDR3 DNA reads TGTGCGAGCAGCTCAGGCATGAACCCTGGAAACACCATATATTTT. Amino acids: CASSSGMNPGNTIYF.

This clonotype was counted a single time. The CDR3 carries no conserved terminal phenylalanine or tryptophan, so it likely arises from a read error. The rearrangement links TRBV10-1 to TRBJ2-5; TRBD1 agrees at 9 bases. Losses at the gene ends were 6 bases for V and 4 bases for J; bases not matched to a gene: 12. The CDR3 has 16 amino acids. The V gene's germline CDR1 is WNHNN and CDR2 SYGVQD (reference sequence). CDR3 amino acids: CASSDRDREELETQYL. The CDR3 nucleotides read TGCGCCAGCAGCGACCGGGACAGGGAAGAGCTAGAGACCCAGTACTTG.

This clonotype was counted only a few times. The gene calls are TRBV19 and TRBJ1-5; 9 nucleotides agree with TRBD1. Germline values: CDR1 LNHDA, CDR2 SQIVND (reference sequence). CDR3 size: 17 residues. Trimming took 3 bases from V and 7 from J; bases not matched to a gene: 13. The CDR3 loop is CASSIPPRTGDIQPQHF. In DNA, the CDR3 is TGTGCCAGTAGTATCCCTCCCCGGACAGGGGATATACAGCCCCAGCATTTT.

The chain uses TRBV29-1 and TRBJ1-1; D is ambiguous. With 7 bases removed from V and 8 bases from J, the gap between germline ends came to 20 bases. Germline V gene lookup returns CDR1 SQVTM and CDR2 ANQGSEA. The CDR3 spans 13 residues. CDR3 sequence: CSAHIPMGAEAFF. CDR3 in DNA: TGCAGCGCCCACATCCCCATGGGAGCCGAAGCTTTCTTT.

The chain carries TRBV6-5 and TRBJ1-2; no reliable D call. Germline values: CDR1 MNHEY, CDR2 SVGAGI. The CDR3 length is 13 residues. V lost 5 bases and J 1 base, leaving 8 bases between the germline ends. DNA for the CDR3: TGTGCCAGCAGTCGCCAAGTTAACTATGGCTACACCTTC. It specifies CASSRQVNYGYTF.

The chain links TRBV12-3 or TRBV12-4 to TRBJ2-2, with a weak D call TRBD1 (6 bases). There are 16 residues in the CDR3. The CDR3 reads CDSSLGTWTNTGELFF. For the CDR3, the DNA is TGTGACAGTAGTTTAGGGACATGGACCAACACCGGGGAGCTGTTTTTT.

In the case of this clonotype: Compared with germline, one end of the junction differs, possibly owing to a read error. The chain carries TRBV11-1 and TRBJ2-5; perhaps TRBD2 as D (5 bases). Germline CDR1 SGHAT, CDR2 FQDESV (reference sequence). The CDR3 is 14 amino acids. CDR3 loop: CVSSLEVCKETQYF. The CDR3 nucleotides read TGTGTCAGCAGCTTGGAGGTCTGCAAAGAGACCCAGTACTTC.

Worth noting for this clonotype: An end of the junction does not agree with germline; a read error may underlie this. The V gene is TRBV29-1, the J gene TRBJ2-3; 7 bases agree with TRBD2. CDR1 SQVTM and CDR2 ANQGSEA come from the germline V gene. The CDR3 spans 17 residues. The CDR3 region has the DNA TGTAGCGTTGAAATCGGCGAGGCGGGAGCGAGCTCAGATACGCAGTATTTT. Protein product: CSVEIGEAGASSDTQYF.

This clonotype was observed many times. The chain is built from TRBV5-1 and TRBJ2-5; tentative D call: TRBD1 (5 bases). V was pared by 4 bases and J by 4 bases, with 14 bases between. CDR1 SGHRS and CDR2 YFSETQ come from the germline V gene. The CDR3 runs to 14 residues. CDR3 in DNA: TGCGCCAGCAGCGCAGACAGCACAAGAGAGACCCAGTACTTC. This codes for CASSADSTRETQYF.

This CDR3 reads CSARGGQLTYGYTF. In DNA, the CDR3 is TGCAGTGCTAGAGGAGGACAGTTGACCTATGGCTACACCTTC. This chain joins TRBV20-1 and TRBJ1-2; D possibly corresponds to TRBD1 (6 bases). The V gene's germline CDR1 is DFQATT and CDR2 SNEGSKA (reference sequence). The germline V and J ends were trimmed by 1 base and 4 bases, with 13 bases remaining between them. The CDR3 length is 14 residues.

This sequence joins TRBV29-1 and TRBJ2-2; 7 positions agree with TRBD2. The CDR3 has 13 amino acids. CDR1 is SQVTM, CDR2 ANQGSEA, per germline. DNA of the CDR3: TGCAGTTCGAGGACTAGGGGCACGGGGGAGCTGTTTTTT. Amino acids: CSSRTRGTGELFF.

A remark on this clonotype: A single base separates this from a much larger clone, so it may be a read error. The chain recombines TRBV27 with TRBJ1-1; D remains unclear. This CDR3 contains 11 residues. Looked up from germline, CDR1 is MNHEY and CDR2 is SMNVEV (reference sequence). Between the trimmed V and J ends, which lost 3 bases and 11 bases, there was a span of 10 bases. CDR3: CASSFFGVAFF. Here the CDR3 DNA reads TGTGCCAGCAGTTTCTTCGGGGTTGCTTTCTTT.

In the case of this clonotype: One end of the junction does not line up with germline, which may come from a read error. The chain links TRBV6-1 to TRBJ2-2; D unclear. The CDR3 spans 14 residues. Germline values: CDR1 MNHNS, CDR2 SASEGT. In nucleotides, the CDR3 is TGTGCCAGTAGTGTTGGTGGGAACACCCGGGAGCTGTTTTTT. Translated: CASSVGGNTRELFF.

Comment on this clonotype: The junction differs from germline at one of its ends, possibly a read error. The V and J genes are TRBV10-3 and TRBJ2-2; 7 bases fit TRBD2. CDR3 length: 16 amino acids. Germline V CDR1 and CDR2: ENHRY, SYGVKD. Here the CDR3 DNA reads TGTGCCATCAGTAGTCCTAACGGGGGGAACGCCGGGGAGCTGTTTTTT. It is translated as CAISSPNGGNAGELFF.

To note about this clonotype: Because the CDR3's place on the DNA is in doubt, the DNA is left out and the CDR3 is given as listed by TCRdb. The chain combines TRBV12-3 or TRBV12-4 with TRBJ2-5. The CDR3 is 14 residues long, counting both termini. CDR3 protein: CASSTSVAAETRYF.

This clonotype is judged medium-sized (0.01 to 0.1%). This sequence joins TRBV11-2 and TRBJ2-3; 9 nucleotides agree with TRBD2. V shed 6 bases, J shed 4 bases, and the junction held 14 bases outside the gene matches. Germline CDR1 is SGHAT and CDR2 is FQNNGV. This CDR3 spans 17 amino acids. Here the CDR3 DNA reads TGTGCCAGCAGTTCGTTAGCGGGAGCGGGTGAGGCAGATACGCAGTATTTT. Translated, it gives CASSSLAGAGEADTQYF.

A remark on this clonotype: The junction departs from germline at one end; a sequencing error may be responsible. The genes are TRBV12-3 or TRBV12-4 and TRBJ2-2; D unclear. This CDR3 spans 14 amino acids. CDR3 region: CASSWQVPTVELFF. In DNA, the CDR3 is TGTGCCAGCAGTTGGCAGGTTCCCACCGTGGAGCTGTTTTTT.

As regards this clonotype: It is likely a read error, because the conserved phenylalanine at the end of the CDR3 is missing. CDR3 nucleotides: TGTACCAGCAGCTCACCCAACAGGGTCGAGCAGTACCTC. It specifies CTSSSPNRVEQYL. This chain uses TRBV11-2 with TRBJ2-7; tentative D call: TRBD1 (6 bases). The CDR3 consists of 13 residues. Germline V lookup: CDR1 SGHAT, CDR2 FQNNGV.

The CDR3 is CSARQGASLGETQYF. The CDR3 coding sequence is TGCAGTGCTCGCCAGGGGGCTTCACTGGGTGAGACCCAGTACTTC. The genes are TRBV29-1 and TRBJ2-5; 8 positions match TRBD1. The CDR3 consists of 15 residues. The V gene's germline CDR1 is SQVTM and CDR2 ANQGSEA.

About this clonotype: A read error may be the cause here, since a much bigger clone is one base away. The chain combines TRBV12-3 or TRBV12-4 with TRBJ1-1, with TRBD1 as a possible D gene (5 bases). This CDR3 is 13 amino acids long. The CDR3 sequence: CANSGTMSTEAFF. The CDR3 coding sequence is TGTGCCAACAGTGGGACTATGAGCACTGAAGCTTTCTTT.

The genes are TRBV2 and TRBJ1-1; possibly TRBD1 for D (6 bases). The CDR3 extends over 14 amino acids. Deletions cut 7 bases from V and 1 base from J, with 13 bases between. Germline CDR1 is SNHLY and CDR2 is FYNNEI. In DNA form, the CDR3 reads TGTGCCAGCATAAGGGACATACCGAACACTGAAGCTTTCTTT. Encoded protein: CASIRDIPNTEAFF. Together with reference TRBV2 and TRBJ1-1, the CDR3 gives the full variable domain: EPEVTQTPSHQVTQMGQEVILRCVPISNHLYFYWYRQILGQKVEFLVSFYNNEISEKSEIFDDQFSVERPDGSNFTLKIRSTKLEDSAMYFCASIRDIPNTEAFFGQGTRLTVV.

On this clonotype itself: This may arise from a read error, as a much more abundant clone is one base away. The J gene is TRBJ1-2, the V gene TRBV5-1; D remains ambiguous. Trimming stripped 0 bases from V and 8 bases from J, with 17 bases between. The germline CDR1 and CDR2 sequences are SGHRS and YFSETQ. The CDR3 has 15 residues. The CDR3 spells CASSLDSNMVEGYTF. Here the CDR3 DNA reads TGCGCCAGCAGCTTGGACTCTAACATGGTTGAAGGCTACACCTTC.